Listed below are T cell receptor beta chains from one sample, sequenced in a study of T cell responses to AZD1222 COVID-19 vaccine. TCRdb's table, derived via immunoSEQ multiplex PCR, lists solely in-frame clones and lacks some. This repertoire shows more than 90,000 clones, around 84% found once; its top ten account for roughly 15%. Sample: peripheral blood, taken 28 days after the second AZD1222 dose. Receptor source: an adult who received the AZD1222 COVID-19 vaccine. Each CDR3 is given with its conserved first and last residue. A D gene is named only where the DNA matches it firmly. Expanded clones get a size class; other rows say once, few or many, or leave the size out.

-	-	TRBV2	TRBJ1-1	TGTGCCACGGGTAGTAGGAGCTACATGAACACTGAAGCTTTCTTT	CATGSRSYMNTEAFF
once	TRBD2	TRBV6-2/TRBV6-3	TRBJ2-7	TGTGCCAGCAGTTATGAGGGTTCGCGGGAGTCCTACGAGCAGTACTTC	CASSYEGSRESYEQYF
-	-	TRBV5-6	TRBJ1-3	TGTGCCAGCAGTAAATTAAGCAGGACATCTGGAAACACCATATATTTT	CASSKLSRTSGNTIYF
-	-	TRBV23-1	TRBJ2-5	TGCGCCAGCAGTCAAATGGACATACGGGAGACCCAGTACTTC	CASSQMDIRETQYF
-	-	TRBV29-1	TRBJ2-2	TGCAGCGTTGTGGATTTTGGAGGGACCGCGAACACCGGGGAGCTGTTTTTT	CSVVDFGGTANTGELFF
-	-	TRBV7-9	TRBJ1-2	TGTGCCAGCAGTCTTTCGGGTGCGGTCTATGGCTACACCTTC	CASSLSGAVYGYTF
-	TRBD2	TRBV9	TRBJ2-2	TGTGCCAGCAGCACATTTCTCACTAGCGGGAGGGCGAACACCGGGGAGCTGTTTTTT	CASSTFLTSGRANTGELFF
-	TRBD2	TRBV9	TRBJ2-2	TGTGCCAGCAGCGCCGGACTAGCGGGAGGGCCTATCACCGGGGAGCTGTTTTTT	CASSAGLAGGPITGELFF
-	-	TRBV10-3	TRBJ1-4	TGTGCCATCAGTGCGGACGCTAATGAAAAACTGTTTTTT	CAISADANEKLFF
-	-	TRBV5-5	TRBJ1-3	TGTGCCAGCAGCTTCGGCACCATCTCTGGAAACACCATATATTTT	CASSFGTISGNTIYF
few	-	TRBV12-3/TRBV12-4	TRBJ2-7	TGTGCCAGCAGTTTCCCTGGGGCCTACGAGCAGTACTTC	CASSFPGAYEQYF
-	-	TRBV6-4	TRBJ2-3	TGTGCCAGCAGTGCCCTAGCTGCTACTAGCACAGATACGCAGTATTTT	CASSALAATSTDTQYF
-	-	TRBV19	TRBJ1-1	TGTGCCAGCGTTCCGCGGGTTGAGATGAACACTGAAGCTTTCTTT	CASVPRVEMNTEAFF
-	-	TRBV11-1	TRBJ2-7	TGTGCCAGCAGCTTAGGAGAAGTCGGGGAGCAGTACTTC	CASSLGEVGEQYF
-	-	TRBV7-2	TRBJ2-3	TGTGCCAGCAGCCCCCCCCCGGCTAGCACAGATACGCAGTATTTT	CASSPPPASTDTQYF
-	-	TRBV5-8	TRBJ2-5	TGTGCCAGCGTACTGGGGGGGCCTTCAGAGGCCCAGTACTTC	CASVLGGPSEAQYF
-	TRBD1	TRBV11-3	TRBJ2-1	TGTGCCAGCAGCCTGGGACAGGGATCCTACAATGAGCAGTTCTTC	CASSLGQGSYNEQFF
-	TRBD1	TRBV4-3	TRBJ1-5	TGCGCCAGCAGCCAAGACCCAGGGGGGAGCAATCAGCCCCAGCATTTT	CASSQDPGGSNQPQHF
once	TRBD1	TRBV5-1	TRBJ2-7	TGCGCCAGCAGCAGGACAGGCTCCTACGAGCAGTACTTC	CASSRTGSYEQYF
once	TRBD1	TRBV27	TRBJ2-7	TGTGCCAGCAGTTTGACAGGGGGCTCCTACGAGCAGTACTTC	CASSLTGGSYEQYF
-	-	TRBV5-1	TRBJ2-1	TGCGCCAGCAGCCTAGGACAGTCTGATGAGCAGTTCTTC	CASSLGQSDEQFF
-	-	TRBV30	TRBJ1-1	TGTGCCTGGAGTGTAGGGAACACTGAAGCTTTCTTT	CAWSVGNTEAFF
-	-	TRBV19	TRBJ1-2	TGTGCCAGTAGAGGGGGATCAGCTAACTATGGCTACACCTTC	CASRGGSANYGYTF